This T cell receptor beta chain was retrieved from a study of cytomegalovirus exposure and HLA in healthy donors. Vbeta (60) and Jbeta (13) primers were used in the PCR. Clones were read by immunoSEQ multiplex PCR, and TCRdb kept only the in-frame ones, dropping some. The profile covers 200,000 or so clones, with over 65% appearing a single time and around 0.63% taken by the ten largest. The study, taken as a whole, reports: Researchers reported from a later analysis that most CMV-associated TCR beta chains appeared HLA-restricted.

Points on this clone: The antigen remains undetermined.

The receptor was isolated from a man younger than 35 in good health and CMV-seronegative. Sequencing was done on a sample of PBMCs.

The CDR3 DNA follows: TGTGCCATCAGCCGGGAGGGCGGGTCCAGCTCCTACGAGCAGTACTTC. The encoded protein is CAISREGGSSSYEQYF. The chain recombines TRBV10-3 with TRBJ2-7; 8 nucleotides align to TRBD2. Germline V gene data show CDR1 as ENHRY and CDR2 as SYGVKD. The V and J ends lost 6 bases and 0 bases, in that order; junction bases with no gene match: 10. CDR3 length: 16 amino acids.